Listed here are 32 T cell receptor beta chains from one sample, sequenced in a study of T cells in Graves' hyperthyroidism and ophthalmopathy. RNA transcripts served as the template for amplifying TCR beta CDR3 regions. The HTBI set primed first-round TCR CDR3 RT-PCR. TCRdb independently ran MiXCR on the multiplex PCR reads; one entry per CDR3 protein. The data hold about 640,000 distinct CDR3 sequences, with about 20% observed a single time. The source material was blood. These TCRs come from a man in his thirties or forties with Graves' ophthalmopathy.

The V call is TRBV24-1, the J call TRBJ2-2; maybe TRBD1 (5 bases). Per the germline V gene, CDR1 is KGHDR and CDR2 is SFDVKD. The CDR3 contains 15 residues. V lost 9 bases, J lost 4 bases, and 17 bases lay in between. CDR3 nucleotide sequence: TGTGCCACCTCCGGCGCAGGGTCCGCCACCGGGGAGCTGTTTTTT. Amino acid sequence: CATSGAGSATGELFF.

The chain links TRBV6-5 to TRBJ1-4; tentative D call: TRBD1 (5 bases). Germline V lookup: CDR1 MNHEY, CDR2 SVGAGI. Deletions cut 0 bases from V and 4 bases from J, with 12 bases between. This CDR3 has 16 residues. The CDR3 DNA reads as TGTGCCAGCAGTTACTCCGCGGGGCGGTATAATGAAAAACTGTTTTTT. Translating it yields CASSYSAGRYNEKLFF.

This clonotype occurred a few times. The CDR3 here is CASSRRGGRADDEQFF. In nucleotides, the CDR3 is TGTGCCAGCAGCCGGCGGGGCGGGAGGGCCGATGATGAGCAGTTCTTC. The chain carries TRBV25-1 and TRBJ2-1; TRBD2 matches 9 bases. From germline, CDR1 is MGHDK and CDR2 SYGVNS. Trimming took 6 bases from V and 8 from J; bases not matched to a gene: 14. The CDR3 consists of 16 residues.

This clonotype was counted many times. J is TRBJ1-5 and V is TRBV5-5; D call uncertain. The ends were cut back, 3 bases at V and 0 bases at J, with 10 bases in the middle. The CDR3 is 15 residues long. Looked up from germline, CDR1 is SGHKS and CDR2 is YYEKEE (reference sequence). The CDR3 nucleotides read TGTGCCAGCAGCTGGACCGGGAGTAGCAATCAGCCCCAGCATTTT. This encodes CASSWTGSSNQPQHF.

This clonotype was counted at least ten times. V gene TRBV6-5 combines with J gene TRBJ2-5; D gene uncertain. CDR1 is MNHEY and CDR2 is SVGAGI in the germline V gene. V was clipped by 0 bases and J by 2 bases, with 10 bases between them. The CDR3 has 15 residues. The CDR3 here is CASSYSWQKQETQYF. CDR3 in DNA: TGTGCCAGCAGTTACTCGTGGCAGAAGCAAGAGACCCAGTACTTC.

This clonotype was recorded at least ten times. This rearrangement joins TRBV11-2 to TRBJ2-1; the match to TRBD2 covers 7 bases. This CDR3 comprises 14 residues. V lost 5 bases and J lost 8; bases outside the gene matches: 9. The germline gives CDR1 SGHAT, CDR2 FQNNGV. The CDR3 nucleotides read TGTGCCAGCAGCCCGAGCGGGAAGGGCTATGAGCAGTTCTTC. It encodes CASSPSGKGYEQFF.

As to this clonotype: Mismatch with germline at one junction end may stem from a read error. This chain links TRBV5-1 with TRBJ2-1; D unresolved. The CDR3 runs to 15 residues. In germline, CDR1 is SGHRS, CDR2 YFSETQ. CDR3: CASSLELFSYNEQLF. The CDR3 coding sequence is TGCGCCAGCAGCTTGGAATTATTCTCCTACAATGAGCAGCTCTTC.

This clonotype was recorded a few times. The chain is built from TRBV28 and TRBJ2-5; 15 bases line up with TRBD2. CDR1 and CDR2 from the germline V gene are MDHEN and SYDVKM. J lost 0 bases, V lost 5 bases, and 7 bases had no gene match. This CDR3 is 18 amino acids long. CDR3 in amino acids: CASSEGTSGRSYQETQYF. Written as DNA, the CDR3 is TGTGCCAGCAGTGAAGGGACTAGCGGGAGGTCGTACCAAGAGACCCAGTACTTC.

The V call is TRBV9, the J call TRBJ1-4; 12 nucleotides line up with TRBD1. V gave up 0 bases and J gave up 4 bases; unmatched junction bases: 1. Germline V gene lookup returns CDR1 SGDLS and CDR2 YYNGEE. This CDR3 comprises 16 residues. CDR3 in DNA: TGTGCCAGCAGCGTAGGGGACAGGGGGCTTAATGAAAAACTGTTTTTT. As protein: CASSVGDRGLNEKLFF.

The V gene is TRBV5-4, the J gene TRBJ2-7, with 7 positions matching TRBD2. V was pared by 0 bases and J by 0 bases, with 9 bases of the junction left unmatched. This CDR3 is 17 amino acids long. Germline V gene sequence: CDR1 SGHNT, CDR2 YYREEE (reference sequence). The CDR3 nucleotides are TGTGCCAGCAGCTTGGGTATTGCGGGGAGGGGCTCCTACGAGCAGTACTTC. Translation gives CASSLGIAGRGSYEQYF. Looking up the rest from reference TRBV5-4 and TRBJ2-7 gives the full variable domain: ETGVTQSPTHLIKTRGQQVTLRCSSQSGHNTVSWYQQALGQGPQFIFQYYREEENGRGNFPPRFSGLQFPNYSSELNVNALELDDSALYLCASSLGIAGRGSYEQYFGPGTRLTVT.

The chain combines TRBV4-2 with TRBJ2-3; TRBD1 agrees at 7 bases. The ends lost 2 bases at V and 5 bases at J; junction bases unmatched: 7. The CDR3 extends over 15 amino acids. CDR1 LGHNA and CDR2 YNFKEQ come from the germline V gene. CDR3 protein: CASSQPGGVEDTQYF. CDR3 DNA sequence: TGTGCCAGCAGCCAACCAGGGGGAGTGGAAGATACGCAGTATTTT.

This clonotype has a handful of counts. This chain connects TRBV27 to TRBJ2-1; D is possibly TRBD2 (5 bases). Trimming removed 5 bases from V and 10 bases from J, with 15 bases in between. Germline CDR1 and CDR2: MNHEY and SMNVEV (reference sequence). The CDR3 totals 13 residues. The CDR3 loop reads CASSPAGLAEQFF. DNA for the CDR3: TGTGCCAGCAGTCCCGCCGGGCTAGCAGAGCAGTTCTTC.

The chain combines TRBV6-1 with TRBJ1-5; 8 bases fit TRBD1. Germline values: CDR1 MNHNS, CDR2 SASEGT. J gave up 2 bases and V 6 bases, and 6 bases lay outside the gene matches. The CDR3 length is 15 residues. The CDR3 sequence: CASRKDRAGNQPQHF. The CDR3 coding sequence is TGTGCCAGCAGGAAGGACAGGGCAGGCAATCAGCCCCAGCATTTT.

The CDR3 sequence: CASSLTPAQAFF. CDR3 DNA: TGTGCCAGCAGTTTAACCCCAGCGCAAGCTTTCTTT. The chain is built from TRBV28 and TRBJ1-1; D unresolved. Germline V gene lookup returns CDR1 MDHEN and CDR2 SYDVKM. The V gene lost 2 bases and the J gene lost 9 bases, with 10 bases spanning the gap. The CDR3 consists of 12 residues. The variable domain in full, completed from reference TRBV28 and TRBJ1-1, reads DVKVTQSSRYLVKRTGEKVFLECVQDMDHENMFWYRQDPGLGLRLIYFSYDVKMKEKGDIPEGYSVSREKKERFSLILESASTNQTSMYLCASSLTPAQAFFGQGTRLTVV.

This clonotype was detected ten times or more. The chain employs TRBV2 and TRBJ1-1; 9 bases align to TRBD1. Germline lookup yields CDR1 SNHLY and CDR2 FYNNEI. The V gene end was trimmed by 2 bases and the J gene end by 5 bases; junction bases not matched to a gene: 3. This CDR3 is built from 14 residues. CDR3 DNA sequence: TGTGCCAGCAGTGAAACAGGGGGCAGGACTGAAGCTTTCTTT. It translates to CASSETGGRTEAFF.

J is TRBJ2-7 and V is TRBV20-1, with 11 bases fitting TRBD1. The CDR3 spans 17 residues. Trimming took 7 bases from V and 2 from J; bases not matched to a gene: 16. The germline V gene has CDR1 DFQATT and CDR2 SNEGSKA (reference sequence). CDR3: CSGGAGKGDRGTYEQYF. The CDR3 DNA follows: TGCAGTGGTGGGGCTGGGAAGGGGGACAGGGGGACCTACGAGCAGTACTTC.

This chain uses TRBV12-3 or TRBV12-4 with TRBJ2-1, with D possibly matching TRBD2 (6 bases). The CDR3 sequence is 15 residues long. Trimming shortened V by 2 bases and J by 1 base, and 9 bases separated the two germline ends. CDR3 in amino acids: CASSLKRGSYNEQFF. The CDR3 DNA sequence: TGTGCCAGCAGTTTAAAACGGGGGTCCTACAATGAGCAGTTCTTC.

V gene TRBV28 combines with J gene TRBJ2-5, with TRBD2 matching 7 bases. The germline V gene has CDR1 MDHEN and CDR2 SYDVKM. J lost 4 bases, V lost 5 bases, and 16 bases had no gene match. This CDR3 contains 17 residues. The CDR3 here is CASSPRGVGQMAETQYF. The CDR3 DNA sequence: TGTGCCAGCAGTCCCCGGGGGGTAGGTCAAATGGCAGAGACCCAGTACTTC.

This clonotype occurred a few times. The chain uses TRBV5-1 and TRBJ2-5; the D gene is possibly TRBD1 (5 bases). The CDR3 has 13 residues. Germline CDR1 SGHRS, CDR2 YFSETQ. Trimming removed 4 bases from V and 3 bases from J, with 10 bases in between. The CDR3 is CASSDDREETQYF. The CDR3 DNA follows: TGCGCCAGCAGCGATGACAGAGAAGAGACCCAGTACTTC.

The V gene is TRBV5-1, the J gene TRBJ2-1; tentatively, D is TRBD1 (7 bases). This CDR3 is 15 amino acids long. Looked up from germline, CDR1 is SGHRS and CDR2 is YFSETQ. Trimming cost V 3 bases and J 5 bases, with 15 bases left between them. The CDR3 reads CASSWQGEVHNEQFF. The CDR3 DNA reads TGCGCCAGCAGCTGGCAGGGGGAGGTCCACAATGAGCAGTTCTTC. Full variable domain (missing parts from reference TRBV5-1 and TRBJ2-1): KAGVTQTPRYLIKTRGQQVTLSCSPISGHRSVSWYQQTPGQGLQFLFEYFSETQRNKGNFPGRFSGRQFSNSRSEMNVSTLELGDSALYLCASSWQGEVHNEQFFGPGTRLTVL.

V usage is TRBV5-5 and J usage is TRBJ2-7, with D uncertain. Looked up from germline, CDR1 is SGHKS and CDR2 is YYEKEE (reference sequence). The length of the CDR3 is 11 residues. Trimming cost V 6 bases and J 7 bases, with 11 bases left between them. This chain's CDR3 is CASTEMREQYF. DNA of the CDR3: TGTGCCAGCACGGAGATGCGGGAGCAGTACTTC.

At least ten counts were recorded for this clonotype. The gene calls are TRBV15 and TRBJ2-1; the D gene is possibly TRBD2 (7 bases). The germline CDR1 and CDR2 sequences are LNHNV and YYDKDF (reference sequence). V was trimmed by 5 bases and J by 7 bases, leaving 12 bases between them. This CDR3 contains 13 residues. CDR3 nucleotide sequence: TGTGCCACCAGCGGAGGGGGGGGAAATGAGCAGTTCTTC. Protein sequence: CATSGGGGNEQFF. The variable domain in full, completed from reference TRBV15 and TRBJ2-1, reads DAMVIQNPRYQVTQFGKPVTLSCSQTLNHNVMYWYQQKSSQAPKLLFHYYDKDFNNEADTPDNFQSRRPNTSFCFLDIRSPGLGDTAMYLCATSGGGGNEQFFGPGTRLTVL.

At least ten counts were recorded for this clonotype. The V gene is TRBV18, the J gene TRBJ2-3; 7 nucleotides match TRBD2. V lost 3 bases and J lost 2; bases outside the gene matches: 8. The V gene's germline CDR1 is KGHSH and CDR2 LQKENI. The CDR3 runs 16 residues. This CDR3 is CASSPLTGGVTDTQYF. CDR3 in DNA: TGTGCCAGCTCACCGTTAACGGGAGGAGTCACAGATACGCAGTATTTT.

About this clonotype itself: This may arise from a read error, as a much more abundant clone is one base away. This chain joins TRBV6-2 or TRBV6-3 and TRBJ1-1; no reliable D call. This CDR3 contains 13 residues. V lost 2 bases, J lost 4 bases, and 8 bases lay in between. Germline V gives CDR1 MNHEY, CDR2 SVGEGT. As DNA, the CDR3 is TGTGCCAGCAGTTACGCCCGGGGCACTGAAGCTTTCTTT. Amino acids: CASSYARGTEAFF.

The chain links TRBV7-2 to TRBJ2-5, with 16 bases fitting TRBD2. The V segment lost 3 bases and the J segment 5 bases; nucleotides outside the gene matches: 6. The CDR3 is 17 residues long. Germline CDR1 reads SGHTA; CDR2 reads FQGNSA. The CDR3 is CASSLGTSGRAVETQYF. The CDR3 bases are TGTGCCAGCAGCTTGGGGACTAGCGGGAGGGCTGTGGAGACCCAGTACTTC.

There are a few counts of this clonotype. The CDR3 region is CASSLLVGTSGDTQYF. The CDR3 DNA is TGTGCCAGCAGCTTGTTGGTCGGGACTAGCGGAGATACGCAGTATTTT. This sequence joins TRBV7-2 and TRBJ2-3; 11 bases are shared with TRBD2. In germline, CDR1 is SGHTA, CDR2 FQGNSA. This CDR3 is 16 amino acids long. Trimming at V came to 3 bases and at J to 5 bases, leaving 7 bases not matched to a gene.

This clonotype appeared a few times. A much more abundant neighbour one base away suggests this may be a read error. The V and J genes are TRBV2 and TRBJ1-1, with 7 nucleotides matching TRBD1. In germline, CDR1 is SNHLY, CDR2 FYNNEI. This CDR3 is built from 14 residues. V lost 7 bases to trimming and J lost 6 bases; unmatched junction nucleotides: 11. CDR3 coding DNA: TGTGCCAGCACTGAGGACAGGCTTTACGCTGAAGCTTTCTTT. Protein product: CASTEDRLYAEAFF. The complete variable domain, with remaining parts taken from reference TRBV2 and TRBJ1-1, reads EPEVTQTPSHQVTQMGQEVILRCVPISNHLYFYWYRQILGQKVEFLVSFYNNEISEKSEIFDDQFSVERPDGSNFTLKIRSTKLEDSAMYFCASTEDRLYAEAFFGQGTRLTVV.

Note on this clonotype: A junction boundary mismatches the germline segment, possibly from a read error. This chain uses TRBV11-2 with TRBJ2-1, with D perhaps TRBD2 (6 bases). CDR3 size: 11 residues. Germline V gene data show CDR1 as SGHAT and CDR2 as FQNNGV. The CDR3 DNA is TGTGCCAGCAGCTTAGTGGGGGGAACCCTCTTC. It codes for CASSLVGGTLF.

This clonotype was found once. V usage is TRBV24-1 and J usage is TRBJ2-1; D is unresolved. CDR1 and CDR2 from the germline V gene are KGHDR and SFDVKD. The CDR3 spans 14 residues. The V end was cut by 6 bases, the J end by 3 bases, with 11 bases between. The CDR3 DNA sequence: TGTGCCACCAGTAGCGTAAGAGACTACAATGAGCAGTTCTTC. It translates to CATSSVRDYNEQFF.

On this clonotype: A clone one base away is much larger, so this may be a read error. The chain joins TRBV11-2 to TRBJ1-2, with D possibly matching TRBD1 (5 bases). CDR1 and CDR2 from the germline V gene are SGHAT and FQNNGV. There are 14 residues in the CDR3. CDR3 in DNA: TGTGCCAGCAGCTTAGACACATGGGACTATGGCTGCACCTTC. Residues: CASSLDTWDYGCTF.

This clonotype appeared a few times. The chain combines TRBV10-3 with TRBJ2-7; TRBD2 is a possible D gene (6 bases). V shed 8 bases and J shed 1 base, with 15 bases lying between them. The CDR3 contains 14 residues. Germline CDR1 reads ENHRY; CDR2 reads SYGVKD. CDR3 sequence: CAISGSGPSYEQYF. The CDR3 DNA follows: TGTGCCATCTCGGGTAGCGGACCATCCTACGAGCAGTACTTC.

This clonotype occurred many times. The V and J genes are TRBV6-2 or TRBV6-3 and TRBJ2-7, with 10 bases lining up with TRBD2. The germline V gene has CDR1 MNHEY and CDR2 SVGEGT. The CDR3 length is 14 residues. V shed 3 bases, J shed 4 bases, and the junction held 3 bases outside the gene matches. For the CDR3, the DNA is TGTGCCAGCAGTTATTTTAGCGGGAGGTACGAGCAGTACTTC. As protein: CASSYFSGRYEQYF.